The present entry profiles one T cell receptor beta chain with its context. What it binds is not known. This sample is drawn from a study of cytomegalovirus exposure and HLA in healthy donors. Regarding the study as a whole: Most TCR beta V segments were productive about 90% or about 30% of the time in an earlier analysis. Most TCR sequences were seen very rarely across donors, but some public TCRs occurred in many. Across all donors, roughly uniform sequencing depth was an assumption of the presence/absence analyses. Further analysis was carried out later, and it showed several of the most significant clusters appearing linked to common viral pathogens.

Primers: 60 Vbeta forward and 13 Jbeta reverse. Clones were sequenced by immunoSEQ multiplex PCR, and TCRdb holds only the in-frame ones, with some missing. This table holds tens of thousands of clones. V dropped 4 bases and J dropped 5; count of bases not matched to a gene: 6. The CDR3 has 14 amino acids. The germline gives CDR1 SEHNR, CDR2 FQNEAQ (reference sequence). V gene TRBV7-9 combines with J gene TRBJ1-1; 8 bases are a match to TRBD1. Specimen: PBMCs. The TCR sequence derives from a female donor in good health and CMV-seropositive. CDR3 amino acids: CASSSRTGRTEAFF. CDR3 DNA: TGTGCCAGCAGCTCCCGGACAGGGAGAACTGAAGCTTTCTTT.